This TCR beta chain was recorded in a study of T-cell memory formation after mild COVID-19. Study-wide background: TCR clustering was largely donor specific.

V was pared by 8 bases and J by 5 bases, with 11 bases between. CDR3 length equals 12 residues. Germline loops: CDR1 SGHTA, CDR2 FQGNSA. Whole-study findings and limits: Day 37-peaking second-wave clones had unconfirmed SARS-CoV-2 specificity.

As for this clonotype: Its antigen is unidentified.

The TCR alpha and TCR beta cDNA libraries, bearing sample barcodes and UMIs, were generated by 5'RACE using constant-segment primers. TCRdb itself ran the 5' RACE reads through MiXCR, one entry per CDR3 protein. The data hold 450,000 to 650,000 distinct CDR3 sequences, with roughly 22% observed a single time. The sequence derives from an adult woman who had mild COVID-19 (a few samples of this study predate the infection). Cell type and time point are not known. This chain links TRBV7-2 with TRBJ2-3; the D is unclear. The sequenced material came from PBMCs or a T cell subset sorted from them (not recorded which). The chain's CDR3 is CASGVALDTQYF. The DNA for the CDR3 is TGTGCCAGCGGAGTAGCATTAGATACGCAGTATTTT.